These 23 T cell receptor beta chains originate from one sample sequenced in a study of blood T cell repertoires in COVID-19 (dated by TCRdb to the early 2020s). Libraries came from the immunoSEQ multiplex PCR assay. TCRdb limited this immuneACCESS table to in-frame rearrangements with V and J called. A share of clones is missing; checked studies link under half to unresolved V genes, and the rest is unexplained. The sample has just over 300,000 clones on record, around nine tenths of them singletons. The ten largest clones represent over 9% of the sample. Sequencing was carried out using PBMCs or T cells enriched from blood (not recorded which). The receptors come from a woman aged 40-49 years who had recovered from COVID-19.

V usage is TRBV28 and J usage is TRBJ2-5; 7 bases agree with TRBD1. In germline, CDR1 is MDHEN, CDR2 SYDVKM. The CDR3 is made up of 16 amino acids. Losses at the gene ends were 3 bases for V and 4 bases for J; bases not matched to a gene: 11. The CDR3 is CASSFLDRSGGETQYF. Written as DNA, the CDR3 is TGTGCCAGCAGTTTCCTGGACAGGAGCGGAGGAGAGACCCAGTACTTC.

The V call is TRBV4-1, the J call TRBJ2-7, with 8 bases lining up with TRBD1. CDR1 MGHRA and CDR2 YSYEKL come from the germline V gene. The V and J ends lost 4 bases and 0 bases, in that order; junction bases with no gene match: 5. The CDR3 runs 15 residues. The CDR3 spells CASSLQGQGSYEQYF. Here the CDR3 DNA reads TGCGCCAGCAGCCTACAAGGACAGGGCTCCTACGAGCAGTACTTC.

The V gene is TRBV12-2, the J gene TRBJ2-1; the listed D gene, TRBD2, was not tested against the DNA. TRBV12-2 is marked as a pseudogene. The CDR3 length is 17 residues. The CDR3 DNA is TGTGCAAGTCGTTCGCCACCGGGACGCGGGACTGACAATGAGCAGTTCTTC. This codes for CASRSPPGRGTDNEQFF.

The chain combines TRBV28 with TRBJ2-7, with TRBD1 matching over 7 bases. This CDR3 is 14 amino acids long. CDR1 is MDHEN and CDR2 is SYDVKM in the germline V gene. The J segment lost 2 bases and the V segment lost 4 bases, leaving 5 bases of the junction unmatched. CDR3 protein: CASSSPGTAYEQYF. In DNA, the CDR3 is TGTGCCAGCAGTTCACCCGGGACAGCCTACGAGCAGTACTTC.

This clone was counted once. The chain links TRBV4-3 to TRBJ2-2, with 8 bases identical to TRBD1. V lost 2 bases and J lost 2; bases outside the gene matches: 10. CDR3 length equals 18 residues. The germline gives CDR1 LGHNA, CDR2 YSLEER. CDR3 nucleotides: TGCGCCAGCAGCCAATCCAGGGCCGGACAGGGCAACACCGGGGAGCTGTTTTTT. Amino acids: CASSQSRAGQGNTGELFF.

The V and J genes are TRBV7-9 and TRBJ1-2; TRBD1 agrees at 10 bases. The CDR3 length is 16 residues. CDR1 is SEHNR and CDR2 is FQNEAQ in the germline V gene (reference sequence). J was trimmed by 3 bases and V by 5 bases; bases with no gene match: 9. The CDR3 sequence is CASSLFGTGEHYGYTF. The DNA for the CDR3 is TGTGCCAGCAGCCTATTCGGGACAGGGGAACACTATGGCTACACCTTC.

The chain carries TRBV7-9 and TRBJ2-2; 9 bases fit TRBD1. This CDR3 spans 15 amino acids. Germline V gene lookup returns CDR1 SEHNR and CDR2 FQNEAQ (reference sequence). The trim removed 3 bases at V and 5 bases at J, leaving 4 bases unmatched. The CDR3 DNA reads TGTGCCAGCAGCTTGGGACAGGGCGGGACCGGGGAGCTGTTTTTT. Translation gives CASSLGQGGTGELFF.

The CDR3 DNA reads TGTGCCAGCAGCCGCGGGGGGAGGGCAATAGATACGCAGTATTTT. Protein: CASSRGGRAIDTQYF. The chain couples TRBV11-2 to TRBJ2-3; TRBD2 matches 8 bases. There are 15 residues in the CDR3. J was trimmed by 5 bases and V by 5 bases; bases with no gene match: 9. Per the germline V gene, CDR1 is SGHAT and CDR2 is FQNNGV.

This chain links TRBV9 with TRBJ2-5, with 10 bases matching TRBD1. In germline, CDR1 is SGDLS, CDR2 YYNGEE. V shed 3 bases and J 3 bases; nucleotides not matched to a gene: 5. The CDR3 is 15 amino acids. In DNA form, the CDR3 reads TGTGCCAGCAGCGGCATCGGGACAGGGGAAGAGACCCAGTACTTC. Translated, it gives CASSGIGTGEETQYF.

The V gene is TRBV7-2, the J gene TRBJ2-5; TRBD2 agrees at 7 bases. After removal of 2 bases from V and 5 bases from J, the junction contained 8 bases not matched to a gene. The CDR3 has 15 amino acids. From germline, CDR1 is SGHTA and CDR2 FQGNSA. The CDR3 DNA follows: TGTGCCAGCAGCTTAAGCGGGACGGCGCGGGAGACCCAGTACTTC. It is translated as CASSLSGTARETQYF.

The chain combines TRBV5-6 with TRBJ1-2; unclear D gene. This CDR3 comprises 13 residues. Germline V gene sequence: CDR1 SGHDT, CDR2 YYEEEE. Trimming took off 4 bases at V and 6 bases at J, with 13 bases between the two ends. CDR3 in amino acids: CASSRDFIDGYTF. The CDR3 DNA follows: TGTGCCAGCAGCCGGGATTTTATAGATGGCTACACCTTC.

The V call is TRBV28, the J call TRBJ1-6; D is perhaps TRBD1 (6 bases). This CDR3 has 12 amino acids. CDR1 and CDR2 from the germline V gene are MDHEN and SYDVKM. V was shortened by 8 bases and J by 10 bases, with 12 bases between the two germline ends. The CDR3 loop reads CASDRLGSPLHF. The CDR3 DNA reads as TGTGCCAGCGACAGGCTAGGATCACCCCTCCACTTT.

CDR3 bases: TGTGCCAGCAGCTTAACAGGGAGGGCAACTAATGAAAAACTGTTTTTT. As protein: CASSLTGRATNEKLFF. V gene TRBV7-9 combines with J gene TRBJ1-4, with a tentative D call TRBD1 (6 bases). V gave up 2 bases and J gave up 0 bases, with 10 bases separating them. This CDR3 is 16 amino acids long. CDR1 and CDR2 from the germline V gene are SEHNR and FQNEAQ (reference sequence).

This clone appeared a few times. V and J are TRBV4-1 and TRBJ1-4; D is unclear. V gave up 1 base and J gave up 12 bases, with 6 bases separating them. This CDR3 is 11 amino acids long. CDR1 is MGHRA and CDR2 is YSYEKL in the germline V gene. The chain's CDR3 is CASSQGQELFF. As DNA, the CDR3 is TGCGCCAGCAGCCAAGGGCAGGAACTGTTTTTT.

V usage is TRBV27 and J usage is TRBJ1-1; tentative D call: TRBD1 (6 bases). The CDR3 totals 16 residues. V was cut by 6 bases and J by 4 bases, with 21 bases left in between. Germline CDR1 MNHEY, CDR2 SMNVEV (reference sequence). The CDR3 DNA sequence: TGTGCCAGCAGCCGAGCCCGGGGCCAGGGGTTCACTGAAGCTTTCTTT. Its protein product is CASSRARGQGFTEAFF.

J is TRBJ2-7 and V is TRBV11-3; TRBD1 aligns across 8 bases. The germline CDR1 and CDR2 sequences are SGHNT and YENEEA. V was clipped by 3 bases and J by 1 base; unmatched bases: 8. The CDR3 spans 16 residues. The CDR3 bases are TGTGCCAGCAGCTTCGCCGGGACAGGAATTTCCTACGAGCAGTACTTC. It yields the protein CASSFAGTGISYEQYF.

CDR3 DNA sequence: TGTGCCAGCAGCGAGACGACAGGGCAGGGTGGCGAGCAGTACTTC. Protein sequence: CASSETTGQGGEQYF. This chain connects TRBV7-9 to TRBJ2-7, with 7 nucleotides matching TRBD1. Trimming took 5 bases from V and 6 from J; bases not matched to a gene: 13. The CDR3 sequence is 15 residues long. Germline V lookup: CDR1 SEHNR, CDR2 FQNEAQ (reference sequence).

This clone has a single count. The chain carries TRBV6-1 and TRBJ2-1; TRBD1 matches at 8 bases. The germline CDR1 and CDR2 sequences are MNHNS and SASEGT. V shed 4 bases and J 2 bases; nucleotides not matched to a gene: 10. The CDR3 is 17 amino acids. DNA of the CDR3: TGTGCCAGCAGTGCTTCCGGGACAGGTCTAGCCTACAATGAGCAGTTCTTC. The encoded protein is CASSASGTGLAYNEQFF.

The gene calls are TRBV7-6 and TRBJ2-5; TRBD1 aligns across 10 bases. This CDR3 is built from 19 residues. From germline, CDR1 is SGHVS and CDR2 FNYEAQ. V gave up 0 bases and J gave up 4 bases; unmatched junction bases: 14. The CDR3 sequence is CASSLAQGTGVRRGETQYF. The CDR3 nucleotides are TGTGCCAGCAGCTTAGCGCAGGGGACAGGGGTACGAAGAGGAGAGACCCAGTACTTC. The variable domain in full, with the rest retrieved from reference TRBV7-6 and TRBJ2-5, is GAGVSQSPRYKVTKRGQDVALRCDPISGHVSLYWYRQALGQGPEFLTYFNYEAQQDKSGLPNDRFSAERPEGSISTLTIQRTEQRDSAMYRCASSLAQGTGVRRGETQYFGPGTRLLVL.

The rearrangement uses TRBV6-5 and TRBJ2-2, with 7 bases aligning to TRBD1. The CDR3 runs to 15 residues. Germline CDR1 MNHEY, CDR2 SVGAGI. The junction had 3 bases not matched to a gene; V was cut back by 1 base and J by 4 bases. CDR3 sequence reads: CASSYFGQATGELFF. The CDR3 DNA reads TGTGCCAGCAGTTACTTTGGACAGGCCACCGGGGAGCTGTTTTTT.

The J gene is TRBJ2-2, the V gene TRBV11-2; TRBD2 agrees at 9 bases. CDR3 size: 15 residues. V lost 5 bases, J lost 8 bases, and 9 bases stayed unmatched. Germline loops: CDR1 SGHAT, CDR2 FQNNGV. The CDR3: CASSISTGLAGELFF. CDR3 nucleotide sequence: TGTGCCAGCAGCATATCTACCGGACTAGCGGGGGAGCTGTTTTTT.

V gene TRBV6-5 combines with J gene TRBJ1-2, with a tentative D call TRBD1 (5 bases). The CDR3 runs to 13 residues. CDR1 MNHEY and CDR2 SVGAGI come from the germline V gene. Trimming pared 2 bases from V and 3 bases from J, leaving 7 bases between. The CDR3 DNA follows: TGTGCCAGCAGTTACGGAGGGGACTATGGCTACACCTTC. Protein product: CASSYGGDYGYTF.

This clone was detected once. This chain uses TRBV28 with TRBJ1-2; 8 bases are a match to TRBD1. With V trimmed by 9 bases and J by 8 bases, 14 bases remained unmatched. CDR1 and CDR2 from the germline V gene are MDHEN and SYDVKM. This CDR3 has 14 amino acids. In nucleotides, the CDR3 is TGTGCCAGTGGTGACCCGGACAGGGTGGGCGGCTACACCTTC. This translates into CASGDPDRVGGYTF.